The sequence of this TCR beta chain was determined in a study of human thymus T cells. Notes on the study in general: Related research examined unrelated individuals and reported that their thymic repertoires overlapped highly.

V was shortened by 4 bases and J by 6 bases, with 15 bases between the two germline ends. This CDR3 has 14 residues. CDR1 SGHVS and CDR2 FQNEAQ come from the germline V gene. Corrective heart surgery yielded resections, and these provided the thymus tissue. Samples came from healthy Finnish infants during open corrective cardiac surgery. Of note for this clone: Its antigen is not known.

Clones were sequenced by immunoSEQ multiplex PCR, and TCRdb holds only the in-frame ones, with some missing. The sample has some 130,000 clones, around 95% seen once. The source is a boy in the first two years of life with a congenital heart defect but otherwise immunologically healthy. Sequenced material: thymus tissue. J is TRBJ1-2 and V is TRBV7-8; tentatively, D is TRBD1 (5 bases). CDR3 region: CASSWGMDQDGYTF. CDR3 coding DNA: TGTGCCAGCAGCTGGGGGATGGACCAGGATGGCTACACCTTC.